This T cell receptor beta chain was sequenced in a study of blood T cell repertoires in COVID-19. Study-level background: Acute and convalescent COVID-19 samples came from the United States, Italy and Spain. Sources were T cells, B-cell-depleted T cells, or PBMCs; the material itself was cDNA or gDNA.

Original processing methods: Amplification from reference gene primers served as the basis for estimated nucleated cell counts. The data were produced by immunoSEQ multiplex PCR, yet TCRdb's version contains in-frame clones alone and is incomplete. D and trimming come from the DNA, and the V and J calls and clone size come from that table. This table has about 200,000 clones, roughly 90% appearing once. A few counts support this clone. Germline V gene sequence: CDR1 LGHDT, CDR2 YNNKEL (reference sequence). V lost 3 bases, J lost 0 bases, and 1 base stayed unmatched. CDR3 size: 14 residues. V gene TRBV3-1 (or the pseudogene TRBV3-2) combines with J gene TRBJ1-1; TRBD1 aligns across 7 bases. This receptor was taken from a woman aged 70-85 years with acute or convalescent COVID-19. Sequencing input: peripheral blood. CDR3 region: CASSQTGMNTEAFF. CDR3 nucleotide sequence: TGTGCCAGCAGCCAGACAGGGATGAACACTGAAGCTTTCTTT.